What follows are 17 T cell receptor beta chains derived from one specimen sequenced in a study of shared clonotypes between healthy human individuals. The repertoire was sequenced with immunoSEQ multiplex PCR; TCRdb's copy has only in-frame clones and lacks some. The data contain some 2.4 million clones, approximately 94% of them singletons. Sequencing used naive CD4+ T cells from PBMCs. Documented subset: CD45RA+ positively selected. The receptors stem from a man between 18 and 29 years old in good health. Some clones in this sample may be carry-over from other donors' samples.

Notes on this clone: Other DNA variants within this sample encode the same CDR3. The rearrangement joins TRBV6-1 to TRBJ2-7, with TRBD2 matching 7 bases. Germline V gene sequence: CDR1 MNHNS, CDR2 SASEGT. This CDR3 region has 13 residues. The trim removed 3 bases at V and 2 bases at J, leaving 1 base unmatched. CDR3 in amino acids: CASSEGGAYEQYF. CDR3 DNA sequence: TGTGCCAGCAGTGAGGGGGGGGCCTACGAGCAGTACTTC.

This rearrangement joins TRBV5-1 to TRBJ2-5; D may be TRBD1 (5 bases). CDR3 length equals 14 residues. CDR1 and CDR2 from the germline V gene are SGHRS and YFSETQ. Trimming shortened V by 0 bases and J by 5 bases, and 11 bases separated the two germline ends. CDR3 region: CASSLASGMETQYF. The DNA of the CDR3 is TGCGCCAGCAGCTTGGCGTCAGGGATGGAGACCCAGTACTTC.

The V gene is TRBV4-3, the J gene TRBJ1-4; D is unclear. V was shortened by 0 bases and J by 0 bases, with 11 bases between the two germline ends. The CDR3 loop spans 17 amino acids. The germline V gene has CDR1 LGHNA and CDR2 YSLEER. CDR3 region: CASSQDPIRATNEKLFF. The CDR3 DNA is TGCGCCAGCAGCCAAGATCCCATCCGGGCAACTAATGAAAAACTGTTTTTT.

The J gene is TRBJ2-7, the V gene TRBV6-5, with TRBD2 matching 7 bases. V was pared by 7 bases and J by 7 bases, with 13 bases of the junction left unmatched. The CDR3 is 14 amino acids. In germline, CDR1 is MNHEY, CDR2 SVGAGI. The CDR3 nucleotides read TGTGCCAGCATGTCTAGCGGAACCCTAATGGAGCAGTACTTC. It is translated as CASMSSGTLMEQYF.

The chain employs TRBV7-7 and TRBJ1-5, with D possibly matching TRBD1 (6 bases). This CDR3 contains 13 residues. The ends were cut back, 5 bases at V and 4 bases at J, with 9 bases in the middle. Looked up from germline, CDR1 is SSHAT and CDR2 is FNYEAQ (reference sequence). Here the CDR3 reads CASSAGENQPQHF. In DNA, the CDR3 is TGTGCCAGCAGCGCAGGGGAAAATCAGCCCCAGCATTTT.

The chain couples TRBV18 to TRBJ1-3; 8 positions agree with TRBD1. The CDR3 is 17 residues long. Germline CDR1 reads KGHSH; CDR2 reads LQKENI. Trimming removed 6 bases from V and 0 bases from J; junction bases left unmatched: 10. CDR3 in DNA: TGTGCCAGCTCCGATTCCGTAGGACAGGGCTCTGGAAACACCATATATTTT. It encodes CASSDSVGQGSGNTIYF.

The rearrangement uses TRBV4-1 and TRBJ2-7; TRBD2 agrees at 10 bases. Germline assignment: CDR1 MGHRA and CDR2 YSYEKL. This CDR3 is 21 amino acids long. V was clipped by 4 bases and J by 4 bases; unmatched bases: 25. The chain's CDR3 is CASSPWRADRASGSFSYEQYF. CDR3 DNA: TGCGCCAGCAGCCCCTGGCGGGCAGATAGGGCTAGCGGGAGCTTTTCTTACGAGCAGTACTTC.

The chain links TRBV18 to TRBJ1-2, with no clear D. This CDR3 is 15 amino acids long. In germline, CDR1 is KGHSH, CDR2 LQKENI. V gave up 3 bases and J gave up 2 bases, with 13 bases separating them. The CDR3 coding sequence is TGTGCCAGCTCACCGGCCGCTTCACCCAACTATGGCTACACCTTC. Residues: CASSPAASPNYGYTF.

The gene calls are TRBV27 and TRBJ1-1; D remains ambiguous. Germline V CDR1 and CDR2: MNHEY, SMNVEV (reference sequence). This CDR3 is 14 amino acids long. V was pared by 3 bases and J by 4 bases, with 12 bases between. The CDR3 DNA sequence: TGTGCCAGCAGTTTCCGGGGAGTAAGCACTGAAGCTTTCTTT. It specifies CASSFRGVSTEAFF.

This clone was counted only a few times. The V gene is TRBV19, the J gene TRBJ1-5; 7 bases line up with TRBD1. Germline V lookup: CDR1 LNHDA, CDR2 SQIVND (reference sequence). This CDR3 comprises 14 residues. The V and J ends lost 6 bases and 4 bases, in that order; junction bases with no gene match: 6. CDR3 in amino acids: CASRTGYRNQPQHF. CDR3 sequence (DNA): TGTGCCAGTAGGACAGGGTACAGGAATCAGCCCCAGCATTTT. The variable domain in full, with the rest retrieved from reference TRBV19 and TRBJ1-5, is DGGITQSPKYLFRKEGQNVTLSCEQNLNHDAMYWYRQDPGQGLRLIYYSQIVNDFQKGDIAEGYSVSREKKESFPLTVTSAQKNPTAFYLCASRTGYRNQPQHFGDGTRLSIL.

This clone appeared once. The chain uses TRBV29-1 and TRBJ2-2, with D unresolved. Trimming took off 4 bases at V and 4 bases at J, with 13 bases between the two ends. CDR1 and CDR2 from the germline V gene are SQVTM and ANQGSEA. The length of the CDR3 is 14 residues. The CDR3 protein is CSVGAGSGTGELFF. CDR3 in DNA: TGCAGCGTTGGGGCAGGCTCGGGCACCGGGGAGCTGTTTTTT.

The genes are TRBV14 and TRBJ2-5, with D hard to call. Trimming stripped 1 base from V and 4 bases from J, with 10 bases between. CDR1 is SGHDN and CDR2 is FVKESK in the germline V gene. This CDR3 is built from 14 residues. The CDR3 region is CASSQGQIVETQYF. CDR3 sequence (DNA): TGTGCCAGCAGCCAAGGTCAGATTGTAGAGACCCAGTACTTC.

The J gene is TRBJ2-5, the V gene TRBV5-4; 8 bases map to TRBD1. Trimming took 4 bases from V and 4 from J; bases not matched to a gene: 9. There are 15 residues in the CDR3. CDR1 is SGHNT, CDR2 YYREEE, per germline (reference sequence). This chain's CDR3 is CASSPRPTGGETQYF. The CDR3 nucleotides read TGTGCCAGCAGCCCTCGACCTACAGGGGGAGAGACCCAGTACTTC. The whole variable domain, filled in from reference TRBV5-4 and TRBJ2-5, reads ETGVTQSPTHLIKTRGQQVTLRCSSQSGHNTVSWYQQALGQGPQFIFQYYREEENGRGNFPPRFSGLQFPNYSSELNVNALELDDSALYLCASSPRPTGGETQYFGPGTRLLVL.

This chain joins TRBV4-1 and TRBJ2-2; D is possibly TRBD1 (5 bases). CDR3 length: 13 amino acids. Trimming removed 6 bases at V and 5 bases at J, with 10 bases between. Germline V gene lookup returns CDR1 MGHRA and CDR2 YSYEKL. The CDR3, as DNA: TGCGCCAGCAGGGGGCGGAGTACCGGGGAGCTGTTTTTT. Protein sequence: CASRGRSTGELFF.

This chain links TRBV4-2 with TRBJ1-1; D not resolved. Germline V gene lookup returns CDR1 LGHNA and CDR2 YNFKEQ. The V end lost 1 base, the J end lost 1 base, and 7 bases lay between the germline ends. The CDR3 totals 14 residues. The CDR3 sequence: CASSQVWANTEAFF. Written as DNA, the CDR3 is TGTGCCAGCAGCCAAGTTTGGGCGAACACTGAAGCTTTCTTT.

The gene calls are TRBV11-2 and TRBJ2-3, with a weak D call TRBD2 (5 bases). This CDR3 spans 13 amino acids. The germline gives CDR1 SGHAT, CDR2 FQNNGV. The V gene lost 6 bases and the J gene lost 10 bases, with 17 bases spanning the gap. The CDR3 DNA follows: TGTGCCAGCAGTCAGAACGCGGGCGTCTCGCAGTATTTT. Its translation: CASSQNAGVSQYF. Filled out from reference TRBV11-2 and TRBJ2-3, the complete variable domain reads EAGVAQSPRYKIIEKRQSVAFWCNPISGHATLYWYQQILGQGPKLLIQFQNNGVVDDSQLPKDRFSAERLKGVDSTLKIQPAKLEDSAVYLCASSQNAGVSQYFGPGTRLTVL.

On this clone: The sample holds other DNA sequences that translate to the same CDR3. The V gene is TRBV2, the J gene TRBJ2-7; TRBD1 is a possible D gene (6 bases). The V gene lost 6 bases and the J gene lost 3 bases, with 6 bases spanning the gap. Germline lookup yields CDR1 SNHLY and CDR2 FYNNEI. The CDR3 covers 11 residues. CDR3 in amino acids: CASRQGYEQYF. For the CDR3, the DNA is TGTGCCAGCAGACAGGGCTACGAGCAGTACTTC. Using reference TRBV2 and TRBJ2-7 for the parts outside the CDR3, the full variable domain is EPEVTQTPSHQVTQMGQEVILRCVPISNHLYFYWYRQILGQKVEFLVSFYNNEISEKSEIFDDQFSVERPDGSNFTLKIRSTKLEDSAMYFCASRQGYEQYFGPGTRLTVT.